The 8 T cell receptor beta chains in this list originate from one sample, sequenced in a study of early T cells in non-severe SARS-CoV-2 infection. TCRdb reanalysed the 5' RACE reads using MiXCR and keeps one entry per CDR3 protein. This table holds about 50,000 distinct CDR3 sequences, roughly 10% found once. Sample: whole blood. The receptors come from an adult who was a healthcare worker with PCR-confirmed SARS-CoV-2 infection or an uninfected control (not recorded which).

In its sample, this clonotype was seen many times. The V gene is TRBV6-2 or TRBV6-3, the J gene TRBJ2-1; 7 bases fit TRBD2. V dropped 5 bases and J dropped 7; count of bases not matched to a gene: 5. Germline V gives CDR1 MNHEY, CDR2 SVGEGT. CDR3 size: 13 residues. The CDR3: CASSTSLANEQFF. The CDR3 DNA reads as TGTGCCAGCAGTACCTCACTAGCGAATGAGCAGTTCTTC.

V usage is TRBV7-2 and J usage is TRBJ2-1; the D is unclear. Trimming stripped 3 bases from V and 10 bases from J, with 10 bases between. The V gene's germline CDR1 is SGHTA and CDR2 FQGNSA. This CDR3 contains 12 residues. This chain's CDR3 is CASSFTWSEQFF. CDR3 nucleotides: TGTGCCAGCAGCTTTACTTGGTCCGAGCAGTTCTTC.

This clonotype occurred many times. V is TRBV7-2 and J is TRBJ1-1; no clear D. CDR3 length equals 14 residues. Germline V lookup: CDR1 SGHTA, CDR2 FQGNSA. V was clipped by 1 base and J by 3 bases, with 9 bases between them. As DNA, the CDR3 is TGTGCCAGCAGCTTAGTGGGATCGGACACTGAAGCTTTCTTT. This sequence encodes CASSLVGSDTEAFF.

J is TRBJ2-1 and V is TRBV28; D unclear. The germline gives CDR1 MDHEN, CDR2 SYDVKM. V was cut by 6 bases and J by 10 bases, with 16 bases left in between. The CDR3 has 13 residues. The CDR3 sequence is CASSQRNRVEQFF. In DNA, the CDR3 is TGTGCCAGCAGCCAGAGAAACCGGGTCGAGCAGTTCTTC.

The chain recombines TRBV14 with TRBJ1-3, with a possible D match to TRBD1 (5 bases). This CDR3 has 17 residues. Trimming removed 1 base from V and 0 bases from J, with 13 bases in between. CDR1 and CDR2 from the germline V gene are SGHDN and FVKESK. The CDR3 spells CASSQAVGEPSGNTIYF. The CDR3 DNA is TGTGCCAGCAGCCAAGCTGTGGGGGAACCCTCTGGAAACACCATATATTTT.

The chain is built from TRBV5-1 and TRBJ1-2; the D gene is possibly TRBD1 (5 bases). Germline values: CDR1 SGHRS, CDR2 YFSETQ. The V end lost 3 bases, the J end lost 7 bases, and 16 bases lay between the germline ends. This CDR3 has 14 amino acids. The CDR3 DNA sequence: TGCGCCAGCAGCTGGGAAACCCAGGGTACTGGCTACACCTTC. It specifies CASSWETQGTGYTF.

In this sample, this clonotype turned up many times. The chain couples TRBV5-4 to TRBJ1-4, with D hard to call. Germline lookup yields CDR1 SGHNT and CDR2 YYREEE (reference sequence). V was cut by 0 bases and J by 9 bases, with 9 bases left in between. This CDR3 spans 13 amino acids. The chain's CDR3 is CASSLEPTKKLFF. In nucleotides, the CDR3 is TGTGCCAGCAGCTTGGAACCAACTAAAAAACTGTTTTTT.

This clonotype was seen at least ten times. The rearrangement joins TRBV20-1 to TRBJ2-5, with 9 bases matching TRBD2. Trimming removed 4 bases from V and 2 bases from J; junction bases left unmatched: 11. Germline CDR1 DFQATT, CDR2 SNEGSKA (reference sequence). This CDR3 is 16 amino acids long. The CDR3 coding sequence is TGCAGTGCTATTCAACTAGCGGGTACCATACAAGAGACCCAGTACTTC. Encoded protein: CSAIQLAGTIQETQYF.